These 10 T cell receptor beta chains came from one sample sequenced in a study of OX40 agonist ivuxolimab in advanced cancers. Sequencing used immunoSEQ multiplex PCR; TCRdb keeps in-frame clones, though not all of them. The data show about 48,000 clones, 82% seen once. Sequencing used CD4+ or CD8+ T cells sorted from blood, obtained in a trial of the OX40 agonist ivuxolimab. The receptors were sampled from an adult with an advanced solid tumor such as melanoma, head and neck, liver or kidney cancer.

This chain uses TRBV6-6 with TRBJ2-2; 7 nucleotides match TRBD1. CDR3 length equals 16 residues. Germline lookup yields CDR1 MNHNY and CDR2 SVGAGI (reference sequence). J lost 2 bases, V lost 6 bases, and 9 bases had no gene match. The CDR3 protein is CASRPPRDRNTGELFF. The CDR3 nucleotides are TGTGCCAGCAGACCCCCCCGGGACAGAAACACCGGGGAGCTGTTTTTT.

V and J are TRBV5-1 and TRBJ1-2; 7 positions match TRBD1. This CDR3 has 15 amino acids. Losses at the gene ends were 0 bases for V and 2 bases for J; bases not matched to a gene: 4. Germline CDR1 and CDR2: SGHRS and YFSETQ. CDR3 in amino acids: CASSLEWTGNYGYTF. As DNA, the CDR3 is TGCGCCAGCAGCTTGGAGTGGACAGGCAACTATGGCTACACCTTC.

Here the CDR3 reads CASLIMGNTEAFF. CDR3 coding DNA: TGTGCCAGCCTTATCATGGGGAACACTGAAGCTTTCTTT. The rearrangement links TRBV2 to TRBJ1-1, with D unclear. The CDR3 has 13 residues. The germline CDR1 and CDR2 sequences are SNHLY and FYNNEI. V shed 8 bases and J shed 1 base, with 11 bases lying between them. The variable domain in full, with the rest retrieved from reference TRBV2 and TRBJ1-1, is EPEVTQTPSHQVTQMGQEVILRCVPISNHLYFYWYRQILGQKVEFLVSFYNNEISEKSEIFDDQFSVERPDGSNFTLKIRSTKLEDSAMYFCASLIMGNTEAFFGQGTRLTVV.

This clone has only one observation. The V and J genes are TRBV2 and TRBJ2-1; 13 bases align to TRBD2. The CDR3 is made up of 17 amino acids. The J segment lost 2 bases and the V segment lost 5 bases, leaving 6 bases of the junction unmatched. From germline, CDR1 is SNHLY and CDR2 FYNNEI. The CDR3 DNA is TGTGCCAGCAGTAGGTCCACTAGCGGGGGGGCCTACAATGAGCAGTTCTTC. Its translation: CASSRSTSGGAYNEQFF.

The rearrangement uses TRBV25-1 and TRBJ1-1, with D unresolved. In germline, CDR1 is MGHDK, CDR2 SYGVNS. V lost 5 bases and J lost 1, with 11 bases in between. The CDR3 has 14 amino acids. CDR3 amino acids: CASSYSAENTEAFF. The CDR3 DNA reads as TGTGCCAGCAGTTACTCTGCAGAGAACACTGAAGCTTTCTTT. The full variable domain, in which reference TRBV25-1 and TRBJ1-1 provide the parts outside the CDR3, is EADIYQTPRYLVIGTGKKITLECSQTMGHDKMYWYQQDPGMELHLIHYSYGVNSTEKGDLSSESTVSRIRTEHFPLTLESARPSHTSQYLCASSYSAENTEAFFGQGTRLTVV.

This clone was observed a few times. The chain links TRBV19 to TRBJ1-5; D gene ambiguous. V was shortened by 8 bases and J by 5 bases, with 16 bases between the two germline ends. The CDR3 runs 14 residues. The germline V gene encodes CDR1 LNHDA and CDR2 SQIVND (reference sequence). The CDR3 coding sequence is TGTGCCAGTTCGGACGGGGTGGTTCATCAGCCCCAGCATTTT. It is translated as CASSDGVVHQPQHF. Combining the CDR3 with reference TRBV19 and TRBJ1-5 gives the whole variable domain DGGITQSPKYLFRKEGQNVTLSCEQNLNHDAMYWYRQDPGQGLRLIYYSQIVNDFQKGDIAEGYSVSREKKESFPLTVTSAQKNPTAFYLCASSDGVVHQPQHFGDGTRLSIL.

The chain combines TRBV6-1 with TRBJ1-5; the match to TRBD1 covers 8 bases. This CDR3 region has 15 residues. V lost 7 bases, J lost 0 bases, and 5 bases stayed unmatched. The germline V gene has CDR1 MNHNS and CDR2 SASEGT. The CDR3 loop reads CASTWTGLSNQPQHF. CDR3 nucleotide sequence: TGTGCCAGCACCTGGACAGGGCTTAGCAATCAGCCCCAGCATTTT.

The V and J genes are TRBV19 and TRBJ2-7; 8 nucleotides line up with TRBD1. This CDR3 spans 14 amino acids. In germline, CDR1 is LNHDA, CDR2 SQIVND (reference sequence). V lost 4 bases to trimming and J lost 3 bases; unmatched junction nucleotides: 5. The CDR3 here is CASSTLGTGYEQYF. The CDR3, as DNA: TGTGCCAGTAGTACCCTCGGGACAGGCTACGAGCAGTACTTC.

The chain is built from TRBV7-2 and TRBJ2-7; 7 bases map to TRBD1. Germline values: CDR1 SGHTA, CDR2 FQGNSA. This CDR3 contains 15 residues. Germline trimming cut 2 bases from V and 0 bases from J; bases unmatched to any gene: 4. The CDR3 loop reads CASSLQQGSSYEQYF. The CDR3 nucleotides read TGTGCCAGCAGCTTACAACAGGGGAGCTCCTACGAGCAGTACTTC.

The CDR3 nucleotides read TGTGCCGGGGGGACAGGACAGAACACTGAAGCTTTCTTT. Its translation: CAGGTGQNTEAFF. The J gene is TRBJ1-1, the V gene TRBV10-3, with TRBD1 identical over 8 bases. Losses at the gene ends were 11 bases for V and 1 base for J; bases not matched to a gene: 6. Germline V gene lookup returns CDR1 ENHRY and CDR2 SYGVKD. The CDR3 consists of 13 residues.